This entry concerns a single T cell receptor beta chain. The antigen remains undetermined. This entry comes from a study of shared clonotypes between healthy human individuals. The wider study: Every donor yielded three CD4 naive, three CD4 memory, two CD8 naive and one CD8 memory plate. Study outcomes and limitations: Memory subsets generally showed smaller estimated richness than naive subsets did. For naive CD4 cells, roughly 4.6% of clonotypes were shared across a few donors.

Trimming cost V 4 bases and J 2 bases, with 12 bases left between them. Germline V lookup: CDR1 SGHVS, CDR2 FQNEAQ. The CDR3 totals 15 residues. Each cell subset's genomic DNA was divided evenly among several immunoSEQ plates. The table came from immunoSEQ multiplex PCR; TCRdb's copy has only in-frame clones and leaves some out. This table holds 2 million to 3 million clones, roughly 93% found once. The rearrangement joins TRBV7-8 to TRBJ2-1; D is ambiguous. This clonotype was obtained from a young man in good health. Some clones in this sample may be carry-over from other donors' samples. The specimen sequenced was naive CD4+ T cells from PBMCs. Sample subset: CD45RA+ positively selected. Here the CDR3 DNA reads TGTGCCAGCAGCTCTAATCAGGCGGCCTACAATGAGCAGTTCTTC. It is translated as CASSSNQAAYNEQFF.